A single sample is the source of the 2 T cell receptor beta chains below, sequenced in a study of cytomegalovirus exposure and HLA in healthy donors. PCR was performed using 60 Vbeta and 13 Jbeta primers. Some clones are missing from TCRdb's copy, which holds only in-frame ones; the method was immunoSEQ multiplex PCR. The sample records 200,000 or so clones, around three quarters being singletons. Sequences were obtained from PBMCs. The receptors originated from a man between 40 and 49 years old in good health and CMV-seronegative.

This chain uses TRBV29-1 with TRBJ1-6; TRBD1 aligns across 8 bases. CDR1 SQVTM and CDR2 ANQGSEA come from the germline V gene. V lost 7 bases, J lost 1 base, and 3 bases stayed unmatched. The CDR3 is 14 amino acids. CDR3 in DNA: TGCAGCGCTCGGACAGGGTCCTATAATTCACCCCTCCACTTT. This codes for CSARTGSYNSPLHF.

This chain joins TRBV5-1 and TRBJ2-3, with 7 bases lining up with TRBD1. The V segment lost 4 bases and the J segment 4 bases; nucleotides outside the gene matches: 9. Germline loops: CDR1 SGHRS, CDR2 YFSETQ. The CDR3 has 15 amino acids. The CDR3 coding sequence is TGCGCCAGCAGCCCAGGACAGGCAAAGGCAGATACGCAGTATTTT. Amino acids: CASSPGQAKADTQYF.